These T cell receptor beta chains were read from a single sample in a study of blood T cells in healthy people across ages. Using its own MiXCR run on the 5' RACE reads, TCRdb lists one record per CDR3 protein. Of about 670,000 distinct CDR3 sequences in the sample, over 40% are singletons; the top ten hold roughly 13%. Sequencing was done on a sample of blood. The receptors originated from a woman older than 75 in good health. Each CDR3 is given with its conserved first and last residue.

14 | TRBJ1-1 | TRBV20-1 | CSARPGTTNTEAFF
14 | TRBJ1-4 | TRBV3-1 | CASSPGTGGEKLFF
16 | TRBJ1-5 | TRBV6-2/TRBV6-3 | CASSLPGPYSNQPQHF
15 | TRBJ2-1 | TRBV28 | CASRPGQVGANEQFF
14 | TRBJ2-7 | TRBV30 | CAWSERGAPYEQYF
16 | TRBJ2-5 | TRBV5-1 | CASSSHRDRAPETQYF
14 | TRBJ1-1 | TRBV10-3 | CAIGGYPVNTEAFF
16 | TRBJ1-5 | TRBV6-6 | CASSQDMPGSNQPQHF
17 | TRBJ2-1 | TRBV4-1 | CASSPSGLPSSYNEQFF
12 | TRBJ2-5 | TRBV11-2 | CASSRTTMEQYF
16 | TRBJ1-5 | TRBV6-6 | CASSQLAAGSNQPQHF
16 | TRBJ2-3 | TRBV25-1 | CASSELQGGFTDTQYF
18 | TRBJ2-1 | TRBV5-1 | CASSSGFPLAGGGDEQFF
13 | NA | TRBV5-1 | CASSFPDKDEQYF
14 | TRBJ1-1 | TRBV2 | CASSDERAVTEAFF
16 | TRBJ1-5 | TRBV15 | CATSRDRESAGQPQHF
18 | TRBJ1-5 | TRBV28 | CASSLFTGVYHSNQPQHF
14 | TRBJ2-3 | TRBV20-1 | CSATGTTSTDTQYF
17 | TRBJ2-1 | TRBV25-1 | CASSEPAYRGHSGEQFF
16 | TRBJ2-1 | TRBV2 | CASRLTSGSSYNEQFF
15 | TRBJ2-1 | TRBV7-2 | CASSLERDPYNEQFF
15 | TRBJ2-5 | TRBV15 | CATSRDPGKTEIPYF
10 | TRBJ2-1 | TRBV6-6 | CASSYGEQFF
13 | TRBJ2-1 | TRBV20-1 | CSHPGLANNEQFF
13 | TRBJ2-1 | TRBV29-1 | CSVGGLARPEQFF
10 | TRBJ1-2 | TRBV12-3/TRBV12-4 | CGGGLYGYTF
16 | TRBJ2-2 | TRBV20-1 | CSAKVSATMLSGELFF
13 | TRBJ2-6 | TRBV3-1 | CASSQPGANVLTF
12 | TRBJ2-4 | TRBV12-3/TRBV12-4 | CASSLAGTSLYF
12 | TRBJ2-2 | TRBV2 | CASSERAGELFF
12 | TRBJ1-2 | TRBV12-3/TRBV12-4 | CASSLWGDGYTF
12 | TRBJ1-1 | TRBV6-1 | CASTPRGTEAFF
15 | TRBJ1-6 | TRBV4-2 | CASSQAEQDNSPLHF
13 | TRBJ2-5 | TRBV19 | CASSIDGEETQYF
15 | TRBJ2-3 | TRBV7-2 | CASSLEAGLRVRQYF
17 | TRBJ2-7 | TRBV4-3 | CASSQEVPRAGIYEQYF
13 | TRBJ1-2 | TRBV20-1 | CSVELGQNYGYTF
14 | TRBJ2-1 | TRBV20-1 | CSARLLAPGNEQFF
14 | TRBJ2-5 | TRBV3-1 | CASSQGGLHETQYF
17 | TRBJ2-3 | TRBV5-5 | CASSLVGLAGRVDTQYF
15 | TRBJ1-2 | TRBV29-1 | CSVEGGTGAEYGYTF
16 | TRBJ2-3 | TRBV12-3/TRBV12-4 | CASSTGTSGATDTQYF
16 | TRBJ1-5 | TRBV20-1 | CSAPEGVRGSNQPQHF
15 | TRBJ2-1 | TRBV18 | CASSPLVGGHNEQFF
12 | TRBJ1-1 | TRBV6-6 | CASGRGRTEAFF
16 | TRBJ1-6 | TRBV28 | CASSSGTDSYNSPLHF
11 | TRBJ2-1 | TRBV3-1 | CASSRVDEQFF
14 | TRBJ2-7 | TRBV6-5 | CASSLGGGSYVQYF
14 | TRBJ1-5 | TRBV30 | CAWSKGSNGQPQHF
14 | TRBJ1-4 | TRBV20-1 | CSASEGGQGEKLFF
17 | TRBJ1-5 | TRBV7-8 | CASSPGARDYSNQPQHF
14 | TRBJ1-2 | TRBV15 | CATSKDYEYVGYTF
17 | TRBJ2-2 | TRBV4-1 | CASSQEFQGANTGELFF
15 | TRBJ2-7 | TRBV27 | CASSRPGRKTYEQYF
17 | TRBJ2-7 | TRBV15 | CATSRDSETASSYEQYF
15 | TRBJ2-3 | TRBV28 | CASTSSGVGTDTQYF
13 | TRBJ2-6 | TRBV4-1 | CASSQAGANALTF
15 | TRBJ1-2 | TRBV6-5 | CASRAASTRPLGYTF
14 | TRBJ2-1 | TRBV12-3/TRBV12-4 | CASTRDRIEDEQFF